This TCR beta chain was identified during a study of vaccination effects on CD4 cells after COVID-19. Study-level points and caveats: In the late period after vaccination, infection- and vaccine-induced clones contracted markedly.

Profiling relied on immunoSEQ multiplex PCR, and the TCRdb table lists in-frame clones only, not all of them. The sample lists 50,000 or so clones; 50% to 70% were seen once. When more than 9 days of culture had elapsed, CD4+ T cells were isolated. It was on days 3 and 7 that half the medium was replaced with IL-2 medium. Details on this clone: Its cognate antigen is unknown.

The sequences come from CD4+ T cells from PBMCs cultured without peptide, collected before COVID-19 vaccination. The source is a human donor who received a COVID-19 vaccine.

CDR3 loop: CASSPRRDLYRELFF. The CDR3, as DNA: TGTGCCAGCAGCCCACGCCGGGACCTATACCGGGAGCTGTTTTTT. The rearrangement joins TRBV11-2 to TRBJ2-2; D may correspond to TRBD1 or TRBD2 (5 bases each). Germline CDR1 and CDR2: SGHAT and FQNNGV. Trimming shortened V by 5 bases and J by 9 bases, and 19 bases separated the two germline ends. The CDR3 totals 15 residues.